Listed here are 22 T cell receptor beta chains from one sample, sequenced in a study of OX40 agonist ivuxolimab in advanced cancers. Clones were read by immunoSEQ multiplex PCR, and TCRdb kept only the in-frame ones, dropping some. Here the sample spans roughly 76,000 clones, over 80% being singletons. The material was CD4+ or CD8+ T cells sorted from blood, obtained in a trial of the OX40 agonist ivuxolimab. The receptors originated from an adult with an advanced solid tumor such as melanoma, head and neck, liver or kidney cancer.

This sequence joins TRBV28 and TRBJ2-3; 13 positions match TRBD2. The CDR3 runs 16 residues. The germline gives CDR1 MDHEN, CDR2 SYDVKM. V shed 5 bases and J 6 bases; nucleotides not matched to a gene: 8. The CDR3 sequence is CASSRGLAGDKDTQYF. The CDR3 region has the DNA TGTGCCAGCAGTCGAGGACTAGCGGGAGATAAGGATACGCAGTATTTT.

The gene calls are TRBV5-1 and TRBJ2-3, with 9 bases lining up with TRBD1. The V segment lost 1 base and the J segment 1 base; nucleotides outside the gene matches: 7. Germline loops: CDR1 SGHRS, CDR2 YFSETQ. This CDR3 has 17 residues. The CDR3 here is CASSLYEQGAGTDTQYF. CDR3 bases: TGCGCCAGCAGCTTGTATGAACAGGGGGCGGGCACAGATACGCAGTATTTT.

The chain is built from TRBV4-2 and TRBJ2-7; 10 nucleotides agree with TRBD2. With V trimmed by 0 bases and J by 3 bases, 5 bases remained unmatched. CDR3 size: 16 residues. Germline-derived CDR1 and CDR2 are LGHNA and YNFKEQ. Here the CDR3 DNA reads TGTGCCAGCAGCCAAGATGAGGCTAGCGGGAGCTACGAGCAGTACTTC. This gives the protein CASSQDEASGSYEQYF.

The J gene is TRBJ1-1, the V gene TRBV21-1; no check of the table's D call, TRBD1, against the DNA was made. TRBV21-1 is recorded as a pseudogene. There are 17 residues in the CDR3. Here the CDR3 reads CASSKGLLRVGNTEAFF. In DNA, the CDR3 is TGTGCCAGCAGCAAAGGGCTACTCAGGGTGGGGAACACTGAAGCTTTCTTT.

Here the CDR3 reads CASSLDLLTSGLGEQYF. CDR3 in DNA: TGCGCCAGCAGCTTGGATCTCCTGACTAGCGGGCTTGGGGAGCAGTACTTC. The chain couples TRBV5-1 to TRBJ2-7; the match to TRBD2 covers 10 bases. In germline, CDR1 is SGHRS, CDR2 YFSETQ. The CDR3 loop spans 17 amino acids. V shed 0 bases and J 7 bases; nucleotides not matched to a gene: 13.

This sequence joins TRBV4-3 and TRBJ2-3; the D gene is possibly TRBD1 (5 bases). Germline-derived CDR1 and CDR2 are LGHNA and YSLEER. Deletions cut 0 bases from V and 2 bases from J, with 12 bases between. The CDR3 length is 16 residues. CDR3: CASSQDRQPPTDTQYF. Here the CDR3 DNA reads TGCGCCAGCAGCCAAGACAGACAGCCACCCACAGATACGCAGTATTTT.

This chain connects TRBV6-6 to TRBJ1-4; D is uncertain. CDR3 length: 15 residues. V gave up 8 bases and J gave up 0 bases, with 13 bases separating them. Germline-derived CDR1 and CDR2 are MNHNY and SVGAGI (reference sequence). CDR3 coding DNA: TGTGCCAGCCAAAAATTCGGGGCAACTAATGAAAAACTGTTTTTT. It translates to CASQKFGATNEKLFF.

The V and J genes are TRBV10-3 and TRBJ2-2, with 9 positions matching TRBD1. The CDR3 sequence is 15 residues long. V shed 6 bases and J 4 bases; nucleotides not matched to a gene: 6. CDR1 and CDR2 from the germline V gene are ENHRY and SYGVKD. Here the CDR3 reads CAIRGDRDPTGELFF. In nucleotides, the CDR3 is TGTGCCATCAGGGGGGACAGGGATCCCACCGGGGAGCTGTTTTTT.

This clone turned up a few times. The rearrangement uses TRBV7-9 and TRBJ1-5, with D unclear. The CDR3 has 13 amino acids. Germline CDR1 SEHNR, CDR2 FQNEAQ (reference sequence). Trimming stripped 4 bases from V and 3 bases from J, with 7 bases between. This CDR3 reads CASSWAPNQPQHF. CDR3 DNA sequence: TGTGCCAGCAGCTGGGCTCCCAATCAGCCCCAGCATTTT.

In its sample, this clone was seen a few times. V usage is TRBV18 and J usage is TRBJ1-5; D is undetermined. This CDR3 is 16 amino acids long. Germline V gives CDR1 KGHSH, CDR2 LQKENI. Trimming shortened V by 2 bases and J by 2 bases, and 13 bases separated the two germline ends. The CDR3 nucleotides read TGTGCCAGCTCACCAGGGTCGGAGAGGGGCAATCAGCCCCAGCATTTT. Translation gives CASSPGSERGNQPQHF.

The V and J genes are TRBV11-2 and TRBJ2-5; D may be TRBD1 or TRBD2 (6 bases each). Trimming took 5 bases from V and 1 from J, leaving 23 bases between them. CDR1 and CDR2 from the germline V gene are SGHAT and FQNNGV. CDR3 size: 18 residues. In nucleotides, the CDR3 is TGTGCCAGCAGCGTAGGGGTTGGTAGGGGGGCCTTCCAAGAGACCCAGTACTTC. It encodes CASSVGVGRGAFQETQYF.

Written as DNA, the CDR3 is TGTGCCAGCAGCCCCAGCCGACAGGGGGCGGGTGGCTACACCTTC. Translation: CASSPSRQGAGGYTF. This chain joins TRBV7-9 and TRBJ1-2, with 10 bases identical to TRBD1. J gave up 7 bases and V 5 bases, and 10 bases lay outside the gene matches. The CDR3 loop spans 15 amino acids. The germline CDR1 and CDR2 sequences are SEHNR and FQNEAQ (reference sequence).

Concerning this clone: Other DNA sequences of this sample code for an identical CDR3. The chain joins TRBV6-5 to TRBJ2-1; D unresolved. CDR1 and CDR2 (germline): MNHEY, SVGAGI. With 5 bases removed from V and 5 bases from J, the gap between germline ends came to 10 bases. CDR3 length: 13 residues. The DNA of the CDR3 is TGTGCCAGCAGTACCCCCGGAAACAATGAGCAGTTCTTC. Protein: CASSTPGNNEQFF.

The chain employs TRBV19 and TRBJ2-5; 12 nucleotides match TRBD1. CDR1 and CDR2 from the germline V gene are LNHDA and SQIVND (reference sequence). V trimming: 2 bases; J trimming: 11 bases; junction bases outside the gene matches: 9. This CDR3 is 15 amino acids long. CDR3 bases: TGTGCCAGTAGTATAACCGGGACAGGGGGCAATGAGCAGTACTTC. Amino acids: CASSITGTGGNEQYF.

The chain has TRBV14 and TRBJ2-2; D not resolved. Germline V gives CDR1 SGHDN, CDR2 FVKESK. V dropped 1 base and J dropped 4 bases, with 4 bases sitting between them. There are 13 residues in the CDR3. The chain's CDR3 is CASSQVVTGELFF. For the CDR3, the DNA is TGTGCCAGCAGCCAAGTGGTCACCGGGGAGCTGTTTTTT. Full variable domain (missing parts from reference TRBV14 and TRBJ2-2): EAGVTQFPSHSVIEKGQTVTLRCDPISGHDNLYWYRRVMGKEIKFLLHFVKESKQDESGMPNNRFLAERTGGTYSTLKVQPAELEDSGVYFCASSQVVTGELFFGEGSRLTVL.

This sequence joins TRBV28 and TRBJ2-7; D is uncertain. With 4 bases removed from V and 2 bases from J, the gap between germline ends came to 6 bases. CDR1 MDHEN and CDR2 SYDVKM come from the germline V gene. This CDR3 contains 12 residues. CDR3 sequence (DNA): TGTGCCAGCAGTTCACCCACCTACGAGCAGTACGTC. Residues: CASSSPTYEQYV.

This sequence joins TRBV9 and TRBJ1-5; unclear D gene. Deletions cut 2 bases from V and 1 base from J, with 16 bases between. The CDR3 runs to 17 residues. Per the germline V gene, CDR1 is SGDLS and CDR2 is YYNGEE. CDR3 in amino acids: CASSVGSGVPSNQPQHF. DNA of the CDR3: TGTGCCAGCAGCGTTGGATCCGGGGTTCCGAGCAATCAGCCCCAGCATTTT. Complete variable domain (other parts from reference TRBV9 and TRBJ1-5): DSGVTQTPKHLITATGQRVTLRCSPRSGDLSVYWYQQSLDQGLQFLIQYYNGEERAKGNILERFSAQQFPDLHSELNLSSLELGDSALYFCASSVGSGVPSNQPQHFGDGTRLSIL.

The V and J genes are TRBV7-2 and TRBJ2-7; 10 nucleotides match TRBD1. This CDR3 spans 14 amino acids. Germline V CDR1 and CDR2: SGHTA, FQGNSA. V trimming: 5 bases; J trimming: 6 bases; junction bases outside the gene matches: 7. The CDR3 region is CASSLRDRGGEQYV. DNA of the CDR3: TGTGCCAGCAGCCTAAGGGACAGGGGAGGCGAGCAGTACGTC.

The chain links TRBV7-2 to TRBJ2-1, with D perhaps assigned TRBD1 or TRBD2 (5 bases each). V shed 5 bases and J shed 6 bases, with 17 bases lying between them. Germline CDR1 is SGHTA and CDR2 is FQGNSA. The CDR3 is made up of 15 amino acids. CDR3 sequence (DNA): TGTGCCAGCAGCATCGGGGCGGAGCTAGTCAATGAGCAGTTCTTC. Translating gives CASSIGAELVNEQFF.

V gene TRBV6-4 combines with J gene TRBJ2-1; 9 nucleotides line up with TRBD2. The CDR3 runs 13 residues. J lost 6 bases, V lost 3 bases, and 0 bases had no gene match. CDR1 and CDR2 from the germline V gene are MRHNA and SNTAGT. The CDR3 loop is CASSEGLANEQFF. Here the CDR3 DNA reads TGTGCCAGCAGTGAGGGACTAGCCAATGAGCAGTTCTTC.

The V and J genes are TRBV7-6 and TRBJ2-3; the match to TRBD2 covers 15 bases. The junction had 5 bases not matched to a gene; V was cut back by 4 bases and J by 0 bases. Germline CDR1 and CDR2: SGHVS and FNYEAQ. The CDR3 loop spans 18 amino acids. The CDR3 loop reads CASSYGTSGGSSTDTQYF. For the CDR3, the DNA is TGTGCCAGCAGCTATGGGACTAGCGGGGGGTCTAGCACAGATACGCAGTATTTT.

This clone was seen once. V gene TRBV4-1 combines with J gene TRBJ2-1; D is ambiguous. The CDR3 extends over 15 amino acids. Trimming took 1 base from V and 6 from J, leaving 13 bases between them. The germline V gene has CDR1 MGHRA and CDR2 YSYEKL. The CDR3 coding sequence is TGCGCCAGCAGCCAAGGCGACTTGTGGGTCAATGAGCAGTTCTTC. Protein: CASSQGDLWVNEQFF.